The 7 T cell receptor beta chains below were found in one sample sequenced in a study of T cell changes during pregnancy in multiple sclerosis. Using immunoSEQ multiplex PCR, the repertoire was profiled, and TCRdb retains in-frame clones only, with some absent. Among tens of thousands of clones listed, approximately 92% were seen once. The specimen comprised peripheral blood, sampled after pregnancy. Every receptor here comes from a female donor with multiple sclerosis, enrolled in a pregnancy study.

The genes are TRBV4-2 and TRBJ1-5; the match to TRBD1 covers 9 bases. CDR3 length: 15 residues. Per germline, CDR1 LGHNA and CDR2 YNFKEQ. V lost 4 bases and J lost 6; bases outside the gene matches: 7. In DNA, the CDR3 is TGTGCCAGCAGCCGCACAGGGGGCGCGGGTCAGCCCCAGCATTTT. Amino acid sequence: CASSRTGGAGQPQHF.

The chain joins TRBV7-8 to TRBJ2-1; no definite D call. Germline-derived CDR1 and CDR2 are SGHVS and FQNEAQ. The V end was cut by 4 bases, the J end by 2 bases, with 15 bases between. The CDR3 is 16 amino acids. CDR3 amino acids: CASSYLRDSTYNEQFF. CDR3 in DNA: TGTGCCAGCAGCTACCTAAGAGATAGCACCTACAATGAGCAGTTCTTC.

This clone was picked up one time. J is TRBJ1-2 and V is TRBV5-1, with TRBD1 matching over 7 bases. The J segment lost 4 bases and the V segment lost 0 bases, leaving 3 bases of the junction unmatched. Germline CDR1 reads SGHRS; CDR2 reads YFSETQ. CDR3 size: 14 residues. CDR3 coding DNA: TGCGCCAGCAGCTTGGTCGGGACAGCCTATGGCTACACCTTC. Amino acids: CASSLVGTAYGYTF.

This clone was picked up many times. V gene TRBV7-7 combines with J gene TRBJ2-2, with TRBD2 as a possible D gene (6 bases). The CDR3 runs to 13 residues. Trimming took off 5 bases at V and 13 bases at J, with 17 bases between the two ends. Per the germline V gene, CDR1 is SSHAT and CDR2 is FNYEAQ (reference sequence). This chain's CDR3 is CASSPPFETRLFF. CDR3 coding DNA: TGTGCCAGCAGCCCCCCTTTTGAGACTAGGCTGTTTTTT.

This rearrangement joins TRBV7-9 to TRBJ2-5; 7 nucleotides match TRBD2. J lost 2 bases, V lost 4 bases, and 1 base had no gene match. This CDR3 has 13 amino acids. The germline V gene has CDR1 SEHNR and CDR2 FQNEAQ (reference sequence). The CDR3 DNA reads TGTGCCAGCAGCTGGACTAGTCAAGAGACCCAGTACTTC. It yields the protein CASSWTSQETQYF. Full variable domain (rest looked up from reference TRBV7-9 and TRBJ2-5): DTGVSQNPRHKITKRGQNVTFRCDPISEHNRLYWYRQTLGQGPEFLTYFQNEAQLEKSRLLSDRFSAERPKGSFSTLEIQRTEQGDSAMYLCASSWTSQETQYFGPGTRLLVL.

This rearrangement joins TRBV7-2 to TRBJ2-1; TRBD2 aligns across 9 bases. This CDR3 is 16 amino acids long. The V and J ends lost 3 bases and 7 bases, in that order; junction bases with no gene match: 10. Germline V lookup: CDR1 SGHTA, CDR2 FQGNSA. The CDR3 sequence: CASSFLGGGAGNEQFF. The DNA for the CDR3 is TGTGCCAGCAGCTTCCTTGGCGGGGGGGCAGGAAATGAGCAGTTCTTC.

The CDR3 sequence is CASTEAERTGELFF. CDR3 DNA sequence: TGTGCCAGTACCGAAGCGGAACGCACCGGGGAGCTGTTTTTT. The chain has TRBV19 and TRBJ2-2, with a weak D call TRBD2 (5 bases). Trimming cost V 7 bases and J 4 bases, with 13 bases left between them. The CDR3 has 14 residues. The germline gives CDR1 LNHDA, CDR2 SQIVND (reference sequence).